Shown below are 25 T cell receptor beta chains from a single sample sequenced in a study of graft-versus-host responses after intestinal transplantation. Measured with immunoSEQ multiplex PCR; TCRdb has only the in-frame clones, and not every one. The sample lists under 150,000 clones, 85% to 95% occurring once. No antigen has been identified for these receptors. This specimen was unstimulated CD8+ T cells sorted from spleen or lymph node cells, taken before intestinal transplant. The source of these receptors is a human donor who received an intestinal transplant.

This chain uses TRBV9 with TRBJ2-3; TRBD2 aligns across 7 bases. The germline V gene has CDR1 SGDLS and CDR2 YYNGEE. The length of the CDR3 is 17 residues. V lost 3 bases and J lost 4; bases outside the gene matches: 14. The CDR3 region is CASSAEGGGESSDTQYF. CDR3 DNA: TGTGCCAGCAGCGCCGAGGGCGGGGGAGAGAGCTCAGATACGCAGTATTTT.

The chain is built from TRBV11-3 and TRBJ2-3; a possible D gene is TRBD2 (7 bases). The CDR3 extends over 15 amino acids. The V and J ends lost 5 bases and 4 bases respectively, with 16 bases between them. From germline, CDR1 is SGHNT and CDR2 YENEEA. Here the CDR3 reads CASSQMGGPADTQYF. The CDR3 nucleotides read TGTGCCAGCAGCCAAATGGGGGGGCCGGCAGATACGCAGTATTTT.

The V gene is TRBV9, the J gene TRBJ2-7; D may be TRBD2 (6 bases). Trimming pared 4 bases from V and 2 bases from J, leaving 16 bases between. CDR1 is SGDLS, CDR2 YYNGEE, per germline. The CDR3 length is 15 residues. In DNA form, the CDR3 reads TGTGCCAGCAGCCCCTTTGCGGGGTTCGCCTACGAGCAGTACTTC. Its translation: CASSPFAGFAYEQYF.

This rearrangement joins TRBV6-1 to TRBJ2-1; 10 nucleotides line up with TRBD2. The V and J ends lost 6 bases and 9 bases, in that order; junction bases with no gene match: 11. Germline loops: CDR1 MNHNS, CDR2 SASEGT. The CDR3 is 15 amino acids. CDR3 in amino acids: CASSAGTSGIFEQFF. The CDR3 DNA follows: TGTGCCAGCAGCGCCGGAACTAGCGGGATATTTGAGCAGTTCTTC.

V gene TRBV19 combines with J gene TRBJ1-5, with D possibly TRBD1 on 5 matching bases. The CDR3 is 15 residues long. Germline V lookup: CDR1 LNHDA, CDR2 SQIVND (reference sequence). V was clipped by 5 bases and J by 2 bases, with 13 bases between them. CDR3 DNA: TGTGCCAGTAGTTCCTCTGACAGCGGCAATCAGCCCCAGCATTTT. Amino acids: CASSSSDSGNQPQHF.

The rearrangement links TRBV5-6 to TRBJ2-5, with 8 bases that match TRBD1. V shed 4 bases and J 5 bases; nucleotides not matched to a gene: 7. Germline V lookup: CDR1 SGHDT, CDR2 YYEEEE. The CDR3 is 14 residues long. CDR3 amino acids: CASSPRGRRETQYF. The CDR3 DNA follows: TGTGCCAGCAGCCCCAGGGGGCGCCGGGAGACCCAGTACTTC.

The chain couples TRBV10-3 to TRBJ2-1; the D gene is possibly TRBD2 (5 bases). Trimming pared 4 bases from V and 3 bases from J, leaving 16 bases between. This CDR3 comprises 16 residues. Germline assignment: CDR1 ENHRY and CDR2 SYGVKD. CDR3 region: CAISGPRDSVYNEQFF. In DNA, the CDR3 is TGTGCCATCAGTGGACCCCGGGATAGCGTCTACAATGAGCAGTTCTTC.

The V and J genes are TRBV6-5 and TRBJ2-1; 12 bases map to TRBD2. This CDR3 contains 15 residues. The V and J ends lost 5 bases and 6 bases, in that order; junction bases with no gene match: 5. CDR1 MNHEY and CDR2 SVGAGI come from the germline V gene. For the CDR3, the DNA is TGTGCCAGCAGTAACGGACTAGCGGGGAGCAATGAGCAGTTCTTC. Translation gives CASSNGLAGSNEQFF.

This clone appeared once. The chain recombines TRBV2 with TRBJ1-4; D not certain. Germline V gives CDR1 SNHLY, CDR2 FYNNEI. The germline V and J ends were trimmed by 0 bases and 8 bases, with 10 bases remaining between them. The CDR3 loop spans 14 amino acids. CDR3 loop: CASSEAGSEEKLFF. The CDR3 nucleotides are TGTGCCAGCAGTGAAGCAGGGTCGGAGGAAAAACTGTTTTTT.

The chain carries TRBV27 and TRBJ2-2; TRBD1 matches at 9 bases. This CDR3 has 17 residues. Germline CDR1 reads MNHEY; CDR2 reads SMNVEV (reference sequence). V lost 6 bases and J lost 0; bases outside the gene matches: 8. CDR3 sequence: CASSILGTGTNTGELFF. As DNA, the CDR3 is TGTGCCAGCAGCATACTCGGGACAGGGACGAACACCGGGGAGCTGTTTTTT.

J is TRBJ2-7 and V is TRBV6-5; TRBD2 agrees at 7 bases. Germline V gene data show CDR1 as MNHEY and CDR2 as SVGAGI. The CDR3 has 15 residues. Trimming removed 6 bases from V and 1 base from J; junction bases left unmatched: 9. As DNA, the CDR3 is TGTGCCAGCAGCCCGGGGGGAGATGGATCCTACGAGCAGTACTTC. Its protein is CASSPGGDGSYEQYF.

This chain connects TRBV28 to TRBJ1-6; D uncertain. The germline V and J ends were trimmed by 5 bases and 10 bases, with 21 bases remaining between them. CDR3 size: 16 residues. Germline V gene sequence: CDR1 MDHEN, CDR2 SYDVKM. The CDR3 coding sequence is TGTGCCAGCAGTGTAACCGGGCCCCGGTTAATCTCACCCCTCCACTTT. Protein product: CASSVTGPRLISPLHF.

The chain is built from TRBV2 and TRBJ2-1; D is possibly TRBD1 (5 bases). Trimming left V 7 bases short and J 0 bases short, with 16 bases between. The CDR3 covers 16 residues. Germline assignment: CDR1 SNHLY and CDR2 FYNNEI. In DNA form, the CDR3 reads TGTGCCAGCACTCTACAGGCCATGAGCTCCTACAATGAGCAGTTCTTC. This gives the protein CASTLQAMSSYNEQFF. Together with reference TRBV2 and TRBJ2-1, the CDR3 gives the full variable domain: EPEVTQTPSHQVTQMGQEVILRCVPISNHLYFYWYRQILGQKVEFLVSFYNNEISEKSEIFDDQFSVERPDGSNFTLKIRSTKLEDSAMYFCASTLQAMSSYNEQFFGPGTRLTVL.

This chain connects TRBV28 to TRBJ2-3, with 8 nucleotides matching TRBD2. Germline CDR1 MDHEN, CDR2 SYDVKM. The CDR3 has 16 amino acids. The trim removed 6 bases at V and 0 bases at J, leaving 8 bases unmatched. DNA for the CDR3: TGTGCCAGCAGCGCAACCAGCGGGGGCAGCACAGATACGCAGTATTTT. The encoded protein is CASSATSGGSTDTQYF.

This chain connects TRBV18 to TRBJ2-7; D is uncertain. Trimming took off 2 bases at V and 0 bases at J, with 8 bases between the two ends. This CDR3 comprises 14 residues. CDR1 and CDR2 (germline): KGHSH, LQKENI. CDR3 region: CASSPDDGSYEQYF. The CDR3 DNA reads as TGTGCCAGCTCACCAGACGACGGCTCCTACGAGCAGTACTTC.

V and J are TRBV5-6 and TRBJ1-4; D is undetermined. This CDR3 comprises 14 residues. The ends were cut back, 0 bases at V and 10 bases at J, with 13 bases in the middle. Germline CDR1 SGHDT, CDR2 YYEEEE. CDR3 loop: CASSLGAGFAKLFF. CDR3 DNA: TGTGCCAGCAGCTTGGGGGCGGGGTTCGCAAAACTGTTTTTT.

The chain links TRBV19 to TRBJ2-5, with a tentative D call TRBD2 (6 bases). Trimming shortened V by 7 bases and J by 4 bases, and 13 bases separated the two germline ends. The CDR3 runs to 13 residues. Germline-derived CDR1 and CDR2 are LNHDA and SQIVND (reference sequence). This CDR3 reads CASTGGVGETQYF. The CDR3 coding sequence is TGTGCCAGTACCGGGGGAGTAGGAGAGACCCAGTACTTC.

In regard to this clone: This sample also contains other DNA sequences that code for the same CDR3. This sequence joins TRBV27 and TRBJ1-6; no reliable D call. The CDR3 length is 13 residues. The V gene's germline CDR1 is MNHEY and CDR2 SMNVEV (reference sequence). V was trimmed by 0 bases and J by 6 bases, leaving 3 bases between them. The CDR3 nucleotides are TGTGCCAGCAGTTTATCCCTTAATTCACCCCTCCACTTT. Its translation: CASSLSLNSPLHF.

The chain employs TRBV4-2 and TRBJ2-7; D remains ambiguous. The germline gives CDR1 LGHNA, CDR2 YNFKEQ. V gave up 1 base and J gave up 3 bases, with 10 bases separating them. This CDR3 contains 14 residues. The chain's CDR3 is CASSQGYTDYEQYF. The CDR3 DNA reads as TGTGCCAGCAGCCAAGGGTACACTGACTACGAGCAGTACTTC.

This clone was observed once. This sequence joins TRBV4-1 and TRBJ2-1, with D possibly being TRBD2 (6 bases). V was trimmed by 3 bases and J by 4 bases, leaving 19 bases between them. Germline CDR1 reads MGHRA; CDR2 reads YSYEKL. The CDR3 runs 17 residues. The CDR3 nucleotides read TGCGCCAGCAGCCACCCCGGGGGACGGGAGAGGTACAATGAGCAGTTCTTC. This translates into CASSHPGGRERYNEQFF.

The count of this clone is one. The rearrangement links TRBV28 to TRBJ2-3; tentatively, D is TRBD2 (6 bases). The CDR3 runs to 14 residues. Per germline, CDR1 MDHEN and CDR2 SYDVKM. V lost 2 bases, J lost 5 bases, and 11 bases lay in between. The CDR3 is CASSLPGEVDTQYF. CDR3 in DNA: TGTGCCAGCAGTTTACCGGGAGAAGTAGATACGCAGTATTTT. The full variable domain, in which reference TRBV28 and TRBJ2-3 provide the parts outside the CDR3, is DVKVTQSSRYLVKRTGEKVFLECVQDMDHENMFWYRQDPGLGLRLIYFSYDVKMKEKGDIPEGYSVSREKKERFSLILESASTNQTSMYLCASSLPGEVDTQYFGPGTRLTVL.

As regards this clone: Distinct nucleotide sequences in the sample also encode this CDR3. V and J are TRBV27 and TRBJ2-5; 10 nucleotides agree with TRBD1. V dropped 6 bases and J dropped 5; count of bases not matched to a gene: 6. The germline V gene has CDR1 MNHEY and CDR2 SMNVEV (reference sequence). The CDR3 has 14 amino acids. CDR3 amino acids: CASRGQGLRETQYF. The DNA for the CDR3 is TGTGCCAGCAGGGGACAGGGGCTAAGGGAGACCCAGTACTTC.

CDR3 in amino acids: CASSNRGTYEQYF. The DNA for the CDR3 is TGTGCCAGCAGCAACAGGGGGACCTACGAGCAGTACTTC. The chain uses TRBV28 and TRBJ2-5, with 8 bases aligning to TRBD1. The J call may be faulty, since TRBJ2-7 better matches the DNA end. The CDR3 sequence is 13 residues long. The germline V gene has CDR1 MDHEN and CDR2 SYDVKM.

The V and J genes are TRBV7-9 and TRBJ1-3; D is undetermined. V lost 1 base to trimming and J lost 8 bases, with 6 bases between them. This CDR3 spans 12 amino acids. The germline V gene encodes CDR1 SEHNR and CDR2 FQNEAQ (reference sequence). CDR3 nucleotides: TGTGCCAGCAGCTTAGAGTTTGACACCATATATTTT. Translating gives CASSLEFDTIYF. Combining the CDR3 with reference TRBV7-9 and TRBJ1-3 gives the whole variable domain DTGVSQNPRHKITKRGQNVTFRCDPISEHNRLYWYRQTLGQGPEFLTYFQNEAQLEKSRLLSDRFSAERPKGSFSTLEIQRTEQGDSAMYLCASSLEFDTIYFGEGSWLTVV.

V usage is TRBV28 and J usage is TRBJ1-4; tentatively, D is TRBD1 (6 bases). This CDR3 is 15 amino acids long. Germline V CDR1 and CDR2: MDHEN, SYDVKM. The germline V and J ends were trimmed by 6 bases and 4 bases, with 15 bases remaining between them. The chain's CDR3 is CASRGSGTRNEKLFF. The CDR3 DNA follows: TGTGCCAGCAGGGGCTCCGGGACACGTAATGAAAAACTGTTTTTT.